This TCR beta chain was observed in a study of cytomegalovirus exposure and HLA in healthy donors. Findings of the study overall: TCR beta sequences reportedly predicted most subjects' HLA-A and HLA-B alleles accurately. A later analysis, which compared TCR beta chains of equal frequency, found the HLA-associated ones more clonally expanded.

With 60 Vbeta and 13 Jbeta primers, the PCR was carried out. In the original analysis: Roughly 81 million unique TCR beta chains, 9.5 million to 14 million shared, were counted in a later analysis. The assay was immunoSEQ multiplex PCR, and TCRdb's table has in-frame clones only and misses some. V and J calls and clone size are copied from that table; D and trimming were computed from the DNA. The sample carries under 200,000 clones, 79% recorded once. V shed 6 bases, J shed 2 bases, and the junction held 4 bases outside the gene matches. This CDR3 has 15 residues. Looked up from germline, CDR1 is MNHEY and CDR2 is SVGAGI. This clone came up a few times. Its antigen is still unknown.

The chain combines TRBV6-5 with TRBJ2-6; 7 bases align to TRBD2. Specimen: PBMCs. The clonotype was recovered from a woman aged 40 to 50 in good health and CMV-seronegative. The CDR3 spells CASRTAGAGANVLTF. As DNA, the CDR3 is TGTGCCAGCAGGACGGCGGGGGCTGGGGCCAACGTCCTGACTTTC.